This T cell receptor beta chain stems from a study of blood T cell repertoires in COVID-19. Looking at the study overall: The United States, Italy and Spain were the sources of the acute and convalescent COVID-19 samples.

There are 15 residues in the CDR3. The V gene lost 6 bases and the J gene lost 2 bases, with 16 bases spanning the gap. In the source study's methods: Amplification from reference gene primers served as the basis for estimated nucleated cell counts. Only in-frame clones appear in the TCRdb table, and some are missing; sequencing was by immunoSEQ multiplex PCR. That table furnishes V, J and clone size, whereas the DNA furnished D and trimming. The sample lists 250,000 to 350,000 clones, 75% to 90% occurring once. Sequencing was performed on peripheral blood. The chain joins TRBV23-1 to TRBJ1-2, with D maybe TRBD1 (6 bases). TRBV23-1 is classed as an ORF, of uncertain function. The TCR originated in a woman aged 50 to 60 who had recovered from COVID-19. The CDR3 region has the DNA TGCGCCAGCAGGAAGACGGGAGGGGGGAACTATGGCTACACCTTC. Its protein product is CASRKTGGGNYGYTF.